This TCR beta chain stems from a study of OX40 agonist ivuxolimab in advanced cancers. The study, taken as a whole, reports: On average, CD8+ T cells had more expanded clones than CD4+. There was clonal expansion of CD4+ and CD8+ blood T cells by week 6 at 0.1 to 3.0 mg/kg.

Generated by immunoSEQ multiplex PCR, the TCRdb table keeps only in-frame clones and is missing some. This sample carries tens of thousands of clones, around 81% of them seen once, and the ten largest clones take around 5%. A note on this clone: Its target is not known.

Material: CD4+ or CD8+ T cells sorted from blood, obtained in a trial of the OX40 agonist ivuxolimab. This TCR came from an adult with an advanced solid tumor such as melanoma, head and neck, liver or kidney cancer.

This CDR3 is CASSRIQPGLADNEQFF. The CDR3 coding sequence is TGCGCCAGCAGCCGAATACAGCCGGGACTAGCAGACAATGAGCAGTTCTTC. The genes are TRBV4-1 and TRBJ2-1; 9 positions agree with TRBD2. Germline V gene sequence: CDR1 MGHRA, CDR2 YSYEKL. The V gene end was trimmed by 4 bases and the J gene end by 5 bases; junction bases not matched to a gene: 12. The CDR3 is made up of 17 amino acids.